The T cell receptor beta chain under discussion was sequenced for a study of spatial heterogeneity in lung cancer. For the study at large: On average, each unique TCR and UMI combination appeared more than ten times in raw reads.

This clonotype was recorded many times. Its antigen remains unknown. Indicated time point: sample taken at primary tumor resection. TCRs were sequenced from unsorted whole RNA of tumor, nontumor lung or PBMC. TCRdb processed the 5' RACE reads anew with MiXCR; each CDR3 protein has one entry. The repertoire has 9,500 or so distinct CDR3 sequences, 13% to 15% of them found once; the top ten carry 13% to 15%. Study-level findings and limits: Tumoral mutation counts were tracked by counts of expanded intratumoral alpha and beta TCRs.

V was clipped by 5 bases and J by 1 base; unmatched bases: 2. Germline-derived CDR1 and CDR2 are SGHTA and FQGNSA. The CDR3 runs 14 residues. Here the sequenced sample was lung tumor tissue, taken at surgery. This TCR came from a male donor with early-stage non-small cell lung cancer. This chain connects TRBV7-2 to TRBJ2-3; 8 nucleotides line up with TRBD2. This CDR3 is CASSRSGGTDTQYF. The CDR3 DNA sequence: TGTGCCAGCAGCCGTAGCGGGGGCACAGATACGCAGTATTTT.